The 23 T cell receptor beta chains in this list originate from one sample, sequenced in a study of cytomegalovirus exposure and HLA in healthy donors. It was with 60 Vbeta and 13 Jbeta primers that the PCR ran. Using immunoSEQ multiplex PCR, the repertoire was profiled, and TCRdb retains in-frame clones only, with some absent. This sample has approximately 150,000 clones, with 65% to 85% found just once. The source material was PBMCs. The receptors shown here come from a man between 50 and 59 years old in good health and CMV-seropositive.

V usage is TRBV19 and J usage is TRBJ2-3; 9 nucleotides match TRBD1. This CDR3 spans 13 amino acids. Germline V gives CDR1 LNHDA, CDR2 SQIVND (reference sequence). Trimming at V came to 7 bases and at J to 4 bases, leaving 3 bases not matched to a gene. CDR3 sequence: CASTRQGADTQYF. In DNA form, the CDR3 reads TGTGCCAGTACCAGACAGGGGGCAGATACGCAGTATTTT.

The chain has TRBV11-2 and TRBJ2-7, with D perhaps TRBD2 (5 bases). The CDR3 has 16 amino acids. Germline V gene data show CDR1 as SGHAT and CDR2 as FQNNGV. V shed 1 base and J shed 0 bases, with 13 bases lying between them. CDR3: CASSLVTSFSSYEQYF. CDR3 sequence (DNA): TGTGCCAGCAGCTTAGTAACTAGTTTTTCCTCCTACGAGCAGTACTTC.

This chain joins TRBV11-3 and TRBJ1-1, with 10 bases lining up with TRBD1. The germline V gene encodes CDR1 SGHNT and CDR2 YENEEA. V shed 5 bases and J 4 bases; nucleotides not matched to a gene: 7. The CDR3 totals 15 residues. CDR3 DNA: TGTGCCAGCAGCCTTGGACAGGGGGTGAGCACTGAAGCTTTCTTT. Amino acids: CASSLGQGVSTEAFF.

The CDR3 DNA sequence: TGTGCCAGCAGTGGGAGGGGCAATCAGCCCCAGCATTTT. Translation gives CASSGRGNQPQHF. This chain connects TRBV27 to TRBJ1-5; no reliable D call. This CDR3 has 13 residues. Per the germline V gene, CDR1 is MNHEY and CDR2 is SMNVEV (reference sequence). V lost 5 bases and J lost 2, with 7 bases in between.

This clone was seen more than once but under ten times. The CDR3 DNA reads TGTGCCAGCAGCCCCTTAGCGGGAAGGACCGGGGAGCTGTTTTTT. Protein: CASSPLAGRTGELFF. V usage is TRBV2 and J usage is TRBJ2-2; 8 bases match TRBD2. With V trimmed by 6 bases and J by 5 bases, 8 bases remained unmatched. The CDR3 is 15 amino acids. Looked up from germline, CDR1 is SNHLY and CDR2 is FYNNEI.

V and J are TRBV6-5 and TRBJ2-3, with D tentatively TRBD1 (6 bases). The CDR3 totals 16 residues. The germline gives CDR1 MNHEY, CDR2 SVGAGI. Trimming shortened V by 2 bases and J by 0 bases, and 12 bases separated the two germline ends. The CDR3 DNA reads as TGTGCCAGCAGTTACCGAGGACAGATTAGCACAGATACGCAGTATTTT. Amino acid sequence: CASSYRGQISTDTQYF.

CDR3 coding DNA: TGCGCCAGCAGCTCGACAGGGGGAGGGGAGACCCAGTACTTC. Amino acid sequence: CASSSTGGGETQYF. The rearrangement uses TRBV5-1 and TRBJ2-5; 9 nucleotides agree with TRBD1. The CDR3 is 14 amino acids. The germline V gene encodes CDR1 SGHRS and CDR2 YFSETQ. J lost 5 bases, V lost 3 bases, and 5 bases had no gene match.

This clone was observed once. The chain is built from TRBV27 and TRBJ2-3; D is ambiguous. The germline V gene encodes CDR1 MNHEY and CDR2 SMNVEV (reference sequence). V gave up 7 bases and J gave up 0 bases, with 11 bases separating them. This CDR3 is built from 14 residues. The CDR3 DNA follows: TGTGCCAGCAACCGCGGCCCTAGCACAGATACGCAGTATTTT. Its translation is CASNRGPSTDTQYF.

This clone was detected a few times. The V and J genes are TRBV6-1 and TRBJ1-1, with D unclear. CDR1 is MNHNS and CDR2 is SASEGT in the germline V gene. The germline V and J ends were trimmed by 7 bases and 0 bases, with 9 bases remaining between them. The CDR3 loop spans 13 amino acids. DNA for the CDR3: TGTGCCAGCATGCGGGGTCTGAACACTGAAGCTTTCTTT. It encodes CASMRGLNTEAFF.

The chain carries TRBV7-2 and TRBJ2-2; 7 bases are a match to TRBD2. Trimming cost V 5 bases and J 5 bases; bases outside gene matches: 5. The CDR3 covers 14 residues. Germline CDR1 is SGHTA and CDR2 is FQGNSA. The CDR3 nucleotides read TGTGCCAGCAGCACTTGGCGGGGGACCGGGGAGCTGTTTTTT. Amino acids: CASSTWRGTGELFF.

This clone has at least ten counts. V gene TRBV27 combines with J gene TRBJ1-2; D may be TRBD1 (6 bases). V was pared by 8 bases and J by 5 bases, with 15 bases between. CDR3 length equals 13 residues. Germline V CDR1 and CDR2: MNHEY, SMNVEV (reference sequence). CDR3 coding DNA: TGTGCCAGCGGTCCAGGGGCGAAGTATGGCTACACCTTC. As protein: CASGPGAKYGYTF.

The chain couples TRBV19 to TRBJ2-5, with 10 bases aligning to TRBD2. Germline CDR1 reads LNHDA; CDR2 reads SQIVND (reference sequence). The CDR3 has 15 residues. With V trimmed by 6 bases and J by 1 base, 5 bases remained unmatched. The CDR3 DNA reads as TGTGCCAGTAGCCGGACTAGCGGTTCCCAAGAGACCCAGTACTTC. The encoded protein is CASSRTSGSQETQYF.

The CDR3 region is CASSPRHRAANYGYTF. CDR3 coding DNA: TGTGCCAGCTCACCCCGACACAGGGCAGCTAACTATGGCTACACCTTC. The chain is built from TRBV18 and TRBJ1-2; the D gene is possibly TRBD1 (6 bases). V gave up 3 bases and J gave up 0 bases, with 14 bases separating them. CDR3 length equals 16 residues. Germline V lookup: CDR1 KGHSH, CDR2 LQKENI. Full variable domain (rest looked up from reference TRBV18 and TRBJ1-2): NAGVMQNPRHLVRRRGQEARLRCSPMKGHSHVYWYRQLPEEGLKFMVYLQKENIIDESGMPKERFSAEFPKEGPSILRIQQVVRGDSAAYFCASSPRHRAANYGYTFGSGTRLTVV.

The V call is TRBV18, the J call TRBJ2-5, with D tentatively TRBD2 (7 bases). V lost 3 bases and J 2 bases, leaving 13 bases between the germline ends. Germline assignment: CDR1 KGHSH and CDR2 LQKENI. This CDR3 has 15 amino acids. The CDR3 coding sequence is TGTGCCAGCTCACCTGGGGAGGGGGTGCAAGAGACCCAGTACTTC. Amino acid sequence: CASSPGEGVQETQYF.

The V gene is TRBV29-1, the J gene TRBJ1-1; a possible D gene is TRBD1 (5 bases). Germline V gives CDR1 SQVTM, CDR2 ANQGSEA. The CDR3 is made up of 14 amino acids. V was trimmed by 5 bases and J by 0 bases, leaving 13 bases between them. CDR3 residues: CSVIGTFLNTEAFF. For the CDR3, the DNA is TGCAGCGTTATCGGGACTTTCCTGAACACTGAAGCTTTCTTT.

The chain has TRBV15 and TRBJ2-7; no clear D. The CDR3 sequence is 13 residues long. From germline, CDR1 is LNHNV and CDR2 YYDKDF (reference sequence). Trimming left V 0 bases short and J 2 bases short, with 5 bases between. This CDR3 reads CATSRDTAYEQYF. CDR3 DNA sequence: TGTGCCACCAGCAGAGATACAGCCTACGAGCAGTACTTC.

This clone was counted between two and nine times. V gene TRBV7-8 combines with J gene TRBJ1-1, with TRBD1 matching over 9 bases. The CDR3 totals 15 residues. The V gene's germline CDR1 is SGHVS and CDR2 FQNEAQ. V was pared by 5 bases and J by 4 bases, with 8 bases of the junction left unmatched. For the CDR3, the DNA is TGTGCCAGCAGCCCACAGGGGGCGGCTGGCACTGAAGCTTTCTTT. It encodes CASSPQGAAGTEAFF. Drawing the rest from reference TRBV7-8 and TRBJ1-1, the complete variable domain is GAGVSQSPRYKVAKRGQDVALRCDPISGHVSLFWYQQALGQGPEFLTYFQNEAQLDKSGLPSDRFFAERPEGSVSTLKIQRTQQEDSAVYLCASSPQGAAGTEAFFGQGTRLTVV.

The chain joins TRBV7-3 to TRBJ2-1; 12 bases line up with TRBD2. Per germline, CDR1 SGHTA and CDR2 FQGTGA. J gave up 7 bases and V 5 bases, and 6 bases lay outside the gene matches. The CDR3 is 15 amino acids. This CDR3 is CASSLRLAGVNEQFF. The CDR3 DNA reads TGTGCCAGCAGCCTTCGACTAGCGGGAGTGAATGAGCAGTTCTTC. Based on the CDR3 plus reference TRBV7-3 and TRBJ2-1, the full variable domain is GAGVSQTPSNKVTEKGKYVELRCDPISGHTALYWYRQSLGQGPEFLIYFQGTGAADDSGLPNDRFFAVRPEGSVSTLKIQRTERGDSAVYLCASSLRLAGVNEQFFGPGTRLTVL.

Here the CDR3 DNA reads TGTGCCTGGAGTCGGGGCAGGGGAGAAAGACAGCCCCAGCATTTT. It specifies CAWSRGRGERQPQHF. The chain uses TRBV30 and TRBJ1-5, with a tentative D call TRBD1 (6 bases). The CDR3 is 15 amino acids. Per germline, CDR1 GTSNPN and CDR2 SVGIG (reference sequence). The V end was cut by 2 bases, the J end by 7 bases, with 18 bases between.

The chain is built from TRBV5-1 and TRBJ2-1, with a possible D match to TRBD1 (6 bases). In germline, CDR1 is SGHRS, CDR2 YFSETQ. The CDR3 runs 12 residues. Trimming took off 2 bases at V and 6 bases at J, with 6 bases between the two ends. CDR3: CASSLQGNEQFF. CDR3 in DNA: TGCGCCAGCAGCTTACAGGGCAATGAGCAGTTCTTC.

J is TRBJ2-5 and V is TRBV9, with D possibly TRBD1 on 6 matching bases. V lost 4 bases and J lost 2, with 12 bases in between. The CDR3 has 14 amino acids. Germline V gives CDR1 SGDLS, CDR2 YYNGEE. The CDR3, as DNA: TGTGCCAGCAGCATACAGGGATTACAAGAGACCCAGTACTTC. Translating gives CASSIQGLQETQYF.

This clone was counted once. The rearrangement joins TRBV19 to TRBJ1-4; 8 bases match TRBD1. V was pared by 4 bases and J by 10 bases, with 14 bases of the junction left unmatched. CDR1 and CDR2 (germline): LNHDA, SQIVND (reference sequence). This CDR3 has 16 residues. CDR3 in DNA: TGTGCCAGTAGTACGACAGGGGCCGGCTTAGGAGGAAAACTGTTTTTT. This sequence encodes CASSTTGAGLGGKLFF. Using reference TRBV19 and TRBJ1-4 for the parts outside the CDR3, the full variable domain is DGGITQSPKYLFRKEGQNVTLSCEQNLNHDAMYWYRQDPGQGLRLIYYSQIVNDFQKGDIAEGYSVSREKKESFPLTVTSAQKNPTAFYLCASSTTGAGLGGKLFFGSGTQLSVL.

This chain links TRBV9 with TRBJ2-7; 7 bases are a match to TRBD2. This CDR3 has 12 residues. The V gene end was trimmed by 5 bases and the J gene end by 7 bases; junction bases not matched to a gene: 6. The germline CDR1 and CDR2 sequences are SGDLS and YYNGEE. CDR3 sequence (DNA): TGTGCCAGCAGTCAAGGGGAGGGGGAGCAGTACTTC. Translated: CASSQGEGEQYF.